The present entry profiles one T cell receptor (beta chain) with its context. The V gene's germline CDR1 is GTSNPN and CDR2 SVGIG (reference sequence). The CDR3 runs 14 residues. V shed 2 bases and J 4 bases; nucleotides not matched to a gene: 5. Some clones are missing from TCRdb's copy, which holds only in-frame ones; the method was immunoSEQ multiplex PCR. The data show 200,000 to 250,000 clones, about 80% seen once. The data originate from a study of blood T cell repertoires in COVID-19. In the study overall: The samples span acute and convalescent COVID-19 from the United States, Italy and Spain.

Participant-given clinical history determined each cohort assignment. The chain uses TRBV30 and TRBJ2-7; 10 bases match TRBD1. This clonotype was obtained from a man between 60 and 75 years old who had recovered from COVID-19. Sample: PBMCs or T cells enriched from blood (not recorded which). DNA for the CDR3: TGTGCCTGGAGTTCGACAGGGGGCGGTTACGAGCAGTACTTC. This gives the protein CAWSSTGGGYEQYF.